This is a list of T cell receptor beta chains from one sample in a study of CD8+ T cells in alopecia areata. Using immunoSEQ multiplex PCR, the repertoire was profiled, and TCRdb retains in-frame clones only, with some absent. The sample yields approximately 160,000 clones, approximately 57% seen once. The sequencing here drew on CD4+ T cells sorted from blood, taken at week 24, from a patient treated with tofacitinib. The receptors shown here come from a human donor with alopecia areata. Each CDR3 is given with its conserved first and last residue. Fields, in order: J gene, clone size, D gene, V gene, CDR3 protein, CDR3 DNA. D genes are given only for firm matches. The listing skips clone size in some rows; elsewhere it reads once, few, many or a size class.

>TRBJ1-2|few|.|TRBV29-1
CSVEGAEVGYGYTF
TGCAGCGTTGAAGGGGCAGAGGTGGGCTATGGCTACACCTTC
>TRBJ1-2|once|.|TRBV30
CAWRRDRNYGYTF
TGTGCCTGGAGACGCGACAGGAACTATGGCTACACCTTC
>TRBJ1-3|.|.|TRBV13
CASSRTGYDTIYF
TGTGCCAGCAGTCGAACAGGTTACGACACCATATATTTT
>TRBJ1-2|few|.|TRBV30
CAWRSRVLSPFGGYTF
TGTGCCTGGAGGTCTCGGGTTCTAAGCCCCTTCGGGGGCTACACCTTC
>TRBJ1-6|few|.|TRBV7-2
CASSPQGNSPLHF
TGTGCCAGCAGTCCACAGGGTAATTCACCCCTCCACTTT
>TRBJ1-2|.|TRBD1|TRBV15
CATSRKGQGQYGYTF
TGTGCCACCAGCAGAAAGGGACAGGGACAGTATGGCTACACCTTC
>TRBJ1-2|.|.|TRBV6-5
CASRTNYGYTF
TGTGCCAGCAGAACGAACTATGGCTACACCTTC
>TRBJ1-1|.|TRBD1|TRBV6-6
CASSYLGQGKLAFF
TGTGCCAGCAGTTATCTGGGACAGGGCAAATTAGCTTTCTTT
>TRBJ1-2|.|TRBD1|TRBV27
CASSSRDSRYGYTF
TGTGCCAGCAGTTCGAGGGACAGTCGATATGGCTACACCTTC
>TRBJ2-3|once|TRBD2|TRBV30
CAWSPAGADTQYF
TGTGCCTGGAGCCCAGCGGGGGCAGATACGCAGTATTTT
>TRBJ2-3|few|TRBD2|TRBV5-1
CASSLGLAQDTQYF
TGCGCCAGCAGCTTGGGACTAGCCCAAGATACGCAGTATTTT
>TRBJ2-5|.|.|TRBV18
CASSPAIQETQYF
TGTGCCAGCTCACCCGCGATCCAAGAGACCCAGTACTTC
>TRBJ1-1|.|.|TRBV7-6
CASSPRYMNTEAFF
TGTGCCAGCAGCCCTAGGTACATGAACACTGAAGCTTTCTTT
>TRBJ2-3|.|.|TRBV18
CASSPRSLTDTQYF
TGTGCCAGCTCACCACGCAGTCTCACAGATACGCAGTATTTT
>TRBJ2-5|few|.|TRBV5-6
CASSLEAGSREETQYF
TGTGCCAGCAGCTTGGAGGCAGGGAGTAGAGAAGAGACCCAGTACTTC
>TRBJ2-5|.|TRBD2|TRBV11-2
CASSLGTSGETQYF
TGTGCCAGCAGCCTCGGGACTAGCGGGGAGACCCAGTACTTC
>TRBJ2-7|.|.|TRBV29-1
CSALDRSSYEQYF
TGCAGCGCCCTGGACAGAAGCTCCTACGAGCAGTACTTC
>TRBJ2-6|.|.|TRBV29-1
CSVVSGANVLTF
TGCAGCGTTGTGTCTGGGGCCAACGTCCTGACTTTC
>TRBJ2-3|.|.|TRBV11-3
CASSLRGGVADTQYF
TGTGCCAGCAGCTTACGTGGAGGGGTGGCAGATACGCAGTATTTT
>TRBJ2-2|.|.|TRBV5-1
CASSPVISGELFF
TGCGCCAGCAGCCCCGTTATTAGCGGGGAGCTGTTTTTT
>TRBJ2-3|.|TRBD2|TRBV29-1
CSSLRGDSDTQYF
TGCAGCTCCCTTCGGGGGGACTCAGATACGCAGTATTTT
>TRBJ2-5|.|.|TRBV4-1
CASSSPRVGETQYF
TGCGCCAGCAGCAGTCCCAGGGTGGGAGAGACCCAGTACTTC
>TRBJ2-5|.|.|TRBV2
CASSNRLRSVTQYF
TGTGCCAGCAGTAATAGACTACGCTCAGTGACCCAGTACTTC
>TRBJ1-2|once|.|TRBV4-1
CASSGAGYGYTF
TGCGCCAGCAGCGGTGCGGGTTATGGCTACACCTTC
>TRBJ1-4|few|.|TRBV6-1
CASSSGTLNEKLFF
TGTGCCAGCAGTTCCGGGACACTTAATGAAAAACTGTTTTTT
>TRBJ2-7|.|TRBD2|TRBV7-6
CASSLGGGEQYF
TGTGCCAGCAGCTTAGGGGGGGGCGAGCAGTACTTC
>TRBJ2-7|once|TRBD1|TRBV30
CAWSPGQGFSSYEQYF
TGTGCCTGGAGTCCGGGACAGGGCTTCTCTTCCTACGAGCAGTACTTC
>TRBJ1-1|.|.|TRBV5-6
CASSLGDRINTEAFF
TGTGCCAGCAGCTTGGGCGATAGAATAAACACTGAAGCTTTCTTT
>TRBJ2-6|.|.|TRBV5-1
CASSLGDSSGANVLTF
TGCGCCAGCAGCTTGGGAGACTCCTCTGGGGCCAACGTCCTGACTTTC
>TRBJ1-2|.|TRBD1|TRBV29-1
CSDYTPGTVYGYTF
TGCAGCGACTACACCCCCGGGACAGTCTATGGCTACACCTTC
>TRBJ2-1|.|.|TRBV5-6
CASSLGPLQFF
TGTGCCAGCAGCCTCGGCCCTTTACAGTTCTTC
>TRBJ1-6|.|.|TRBV30
CAWTRNSPLHF
TGTGCCTGGACCAGAAATTCACCCCTCCACTTT
>TRBJ2-1|.|.|TRBV7-2
CASSRAKGNEQFF
TGTGCCAGCAGCCGAGCAAAGGGCAATGAGCAGTTCTTC
>TRBJ2-3|few|.|TRBV18
CASSPELSTDTQYF
TGTGCCAGCTCACCAGAGCTCAGCACAGATACGCAGTATTTT
>TRBJ1-5|.|.|TRBV7-9
CASRQTEYSNQPQHF
TGTGCCAGCAGGCAGACGGAATATAGCAATCAGCCCCAGCATTTT
>TRBJ1-6|.|.|TRBV27
CASSPEGYNSPLHF
TGTGCCAGCAGTCCCGAGGGATATAATTCACCCCTCCACTTT
>TRBJ1-6|.|.|TRBV5-6
CASSGRGRGSPLHF
TGTGCCAGCTCGGGTCGGGGTCGGGGATCACCCCTCCACTTT
>TRBJ1-5|.|.|TRBV9
CASSRAFDQPQHF
TGTGCCAGCAGCCGGGCTTTCGATCAGCCCCAGCATTTT
>TRBJ2-5|.|TRBD2|TRBV15
CATSRRTSGQETQYF
TGTGCCACCAGCAGACGGACTAGCGGACAAGAGACCCAGTACTTC
>TRBJ2-1|.|TRBD2|TRBV27
CASSPRLAGGDYNEQFF
TGTGCCAGCAGTCCCAGACTAGCGGGGGGGGACTACAATGAGCAGTTCTTC
>TRBJ2-6|few|.|TRBV14
CASSQQDNVLTF
TGTGCCAGCAGCCAACAGGACAACGTCCTGACTTTC
>TRBJ2-2|.|.|TRBV9
CASSVVPGQWTGELFF
TGTGCCAGCAGCGTAGTCCCGGGGCAATGGACCGGGGAGCTGTTTTTT
>TRBJ2-1|few|.|TRBV9
CASSVGGADYNEQFF
TGTGCCAGCAGCGTAGGGGGGGCCGACTACAATGAGCAGTTCTTC
>TRBJ2-5|few|.|TRBV19
CASAWGGQETQYF
TGTGCCAGTGCTTGGGGAGGCCAAGAGACCCAGTACTTC
>TRBJ1-6|.|.|TRBV15
CATSVTTNNSPLHF
TGTGCCACCAGCGTTACGACGAACAATTCACCCCTCCACTTT
>TRBJ1-1|once|TRBD1|TRBV7-9
CASSSFRGNTEAFF
TGTGCCAGCAGCTCTTTCAGGGGGAATACTGAAGCTTTCTTT
>TRBJ2-7|.|TRBD2|TRBV29-1
CNVATSGAQYF
TGCAACGTTGCCACTAGCGGGGCGCAGTACTTC